The T cell receptor beta chain under discussion was sequenced for a study of blood T cell repertoires in COVID-19. Study overall: Donors in the United States, Italy and Spain gave samples during acute or convalescent COVID-19. In each case, the material was cDNA or gDNA derived from T cells, B-cell-depleted T cells, or PBMCs.

The germline V gene encodes CDR1 SGHTA and CDR2 FQGNSA. The CDR3 extends over 15 amino acids. Between the trimmed V and J ends, which lost 3 bases and 1 base, there was a span of 11 bases. Per the original methods: Amplification of reference gene primers was used by the study to estimate nucleated cell counts. Produced via immunoSEQ multiplex PCR; TCRdb's table is partial and in-frame only. The DNA gave D and trimming, while V, J and clone size come from that table. The sample yields around 64,000 clones, approximately 90% seen once. Specimen: peripheral blood. The source of this sequence is a human donor in a cohort sampled during active COVID-19. This chain links TRBV7-2 with TRBJ2-3; no clear D. The CDR3 DNA sequence: TGTGCCAGCAGCTTTCAGATGGCGGGCACAGATACGCAGTATTTT. It codes for CASSFQMAGTDTQYF.